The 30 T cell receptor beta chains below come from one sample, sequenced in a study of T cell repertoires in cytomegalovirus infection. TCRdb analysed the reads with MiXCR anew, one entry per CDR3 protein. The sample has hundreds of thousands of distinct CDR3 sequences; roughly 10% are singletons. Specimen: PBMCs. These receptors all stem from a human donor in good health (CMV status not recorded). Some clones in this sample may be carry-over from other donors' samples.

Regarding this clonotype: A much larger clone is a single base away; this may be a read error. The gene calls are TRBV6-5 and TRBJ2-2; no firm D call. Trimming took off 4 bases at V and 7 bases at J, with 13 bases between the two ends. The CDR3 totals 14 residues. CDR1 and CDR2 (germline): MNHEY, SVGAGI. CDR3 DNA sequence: TGTGCCAGCAGTTCCCGACCCTGGAGCGGGGAGCTGTTTTTT. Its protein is CASSSRPWSGELFF.

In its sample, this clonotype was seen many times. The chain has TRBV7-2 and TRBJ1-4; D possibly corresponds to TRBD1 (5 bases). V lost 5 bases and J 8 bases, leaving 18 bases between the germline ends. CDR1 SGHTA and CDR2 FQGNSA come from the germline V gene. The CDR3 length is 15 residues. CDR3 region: CASSVGLPSGEKLFF. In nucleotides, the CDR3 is TGTGCCAGCAGCGTGGGACTCCCCAGTGGGGAAAAACTGTTTTTT.

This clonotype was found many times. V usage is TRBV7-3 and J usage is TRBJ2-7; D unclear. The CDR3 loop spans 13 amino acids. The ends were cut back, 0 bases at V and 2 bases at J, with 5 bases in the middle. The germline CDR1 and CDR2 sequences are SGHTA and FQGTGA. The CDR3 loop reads CASSLTYTYEQYF. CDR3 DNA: TGTGCCAGCAGCTTAACATATACCTACGAGCAGTACTTC.

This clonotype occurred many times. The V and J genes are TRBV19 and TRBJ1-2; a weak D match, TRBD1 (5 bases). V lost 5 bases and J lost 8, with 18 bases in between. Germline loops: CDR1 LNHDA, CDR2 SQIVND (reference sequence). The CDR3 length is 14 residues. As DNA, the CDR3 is TGTGCCAGTAGTCGACGGGACGTCGACGGGGGCTACACCTTC. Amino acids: CASSRRDVDGGYTF.

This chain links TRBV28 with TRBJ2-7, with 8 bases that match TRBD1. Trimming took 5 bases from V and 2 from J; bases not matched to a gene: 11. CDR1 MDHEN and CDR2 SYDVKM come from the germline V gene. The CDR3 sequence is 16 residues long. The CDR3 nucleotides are TGTGCCAGCAGTCGCGCGCGGGACAGGTTCACCTACGAGCAGTACTTC. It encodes CASSRARDRFTYEQYF. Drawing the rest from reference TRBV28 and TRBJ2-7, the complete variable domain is DVKVTQSSRYLVKRTGEKVFLECVQDMDHENMFWYRQDPGLGLRLIYFSYDVKMKEKGDIPEGYSVSREKKERFSLILESASTNQTSMYLCASSRARDRFTYEQYFGPGTRLTVT.

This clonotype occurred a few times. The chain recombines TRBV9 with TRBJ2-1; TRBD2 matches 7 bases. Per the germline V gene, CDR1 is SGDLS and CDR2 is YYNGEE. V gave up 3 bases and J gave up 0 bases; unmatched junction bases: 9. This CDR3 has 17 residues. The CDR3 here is CASSAGEGRGSYNEQFF. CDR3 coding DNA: TGTGCCAGCAGCGCTGGGGAGGGAAGGGGCTCCTACAATGAGCAGTTCTTC.

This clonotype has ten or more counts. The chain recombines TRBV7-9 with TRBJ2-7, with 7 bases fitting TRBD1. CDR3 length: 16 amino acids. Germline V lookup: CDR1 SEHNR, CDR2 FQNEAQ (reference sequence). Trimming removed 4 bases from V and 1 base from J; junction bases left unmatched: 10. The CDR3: CASSWIYRDSSYEQYF. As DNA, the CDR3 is TGTGCCAGCAGCTGGATTTACCGGGACAGTTCCTACGAGCAGTACTTC.

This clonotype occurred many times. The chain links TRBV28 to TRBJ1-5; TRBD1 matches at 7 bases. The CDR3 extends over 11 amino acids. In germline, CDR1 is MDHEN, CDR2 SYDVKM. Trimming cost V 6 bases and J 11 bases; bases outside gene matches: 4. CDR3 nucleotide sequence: TGTGCCAGCAGCTACGACAGGGCCCAGCATTTT. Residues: CASSYDRAQHF.

Here the CDR3 DNA reads TGTGCCAGCAGCCGATCGGGGCTGAACACTGAAGCTTTCTTT. Protein product: CASSRSGLNTEAFF. This chain joins TRBV11-2 and TRBJ1-1; a weak D match, TRBD1 (5 bases). The ends were cut back, 5 bases at V and 0 bases at J, with 10 bases in the middle. Germline loops: CDR1 SGHAT, CDR2 FQNNGV. There are 14 residues in the CDR3.

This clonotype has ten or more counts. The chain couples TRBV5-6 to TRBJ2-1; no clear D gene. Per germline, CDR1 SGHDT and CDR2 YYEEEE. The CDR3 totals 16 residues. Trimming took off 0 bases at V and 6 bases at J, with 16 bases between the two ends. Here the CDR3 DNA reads TGTGCCAGCAGCTTGGCCATGAGCACCGGGTCCAATGAGCAGTTCTTC. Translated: CASSLAMSTGSNEQFF.

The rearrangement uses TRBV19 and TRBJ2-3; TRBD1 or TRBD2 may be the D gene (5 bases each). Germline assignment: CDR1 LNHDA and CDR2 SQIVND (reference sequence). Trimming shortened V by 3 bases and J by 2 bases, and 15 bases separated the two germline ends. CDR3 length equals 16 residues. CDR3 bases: TGTGCCAGTAGTATTAGCTGGCAGGGAGCCACAGATACGCAGTATTTT. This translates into CASSISWQGATDTQYF.

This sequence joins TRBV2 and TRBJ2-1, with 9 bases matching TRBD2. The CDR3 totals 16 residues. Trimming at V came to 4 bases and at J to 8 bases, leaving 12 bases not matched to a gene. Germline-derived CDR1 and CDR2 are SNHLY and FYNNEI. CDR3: CASSGRGTSRGDEQFF. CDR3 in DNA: TGTGCCAGCAGTGGGCGGGGGACTAGCCGGGGAGATGAGCAGTTCTTC.

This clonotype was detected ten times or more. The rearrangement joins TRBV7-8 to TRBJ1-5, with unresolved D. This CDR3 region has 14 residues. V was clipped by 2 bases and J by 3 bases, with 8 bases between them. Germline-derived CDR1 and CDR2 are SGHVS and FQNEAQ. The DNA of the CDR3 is TGTGCCAGCAGCTTATGGCAGATCAATCAGCCCCAGCATTTT. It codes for CASSLWQINQPQHF.

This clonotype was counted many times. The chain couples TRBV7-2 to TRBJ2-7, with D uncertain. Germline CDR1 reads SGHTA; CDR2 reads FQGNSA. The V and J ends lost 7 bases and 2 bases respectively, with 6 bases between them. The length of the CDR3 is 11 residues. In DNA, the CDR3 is TGTGCCAGCACCTCGCCCTACGAGCAGTACTTC. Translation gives CASTSPYEQYF. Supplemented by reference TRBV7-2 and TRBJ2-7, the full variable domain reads GAGVSQSPSNKVTEKGKDVELRCDPISGHTALYWYRQSLGQGLEFLIYFQGNSAPDKSGLPSDRFSAERTGGSVSTLTIQRTQQEDSAVYLCASTSPYEQYFGPGTRLTVT.

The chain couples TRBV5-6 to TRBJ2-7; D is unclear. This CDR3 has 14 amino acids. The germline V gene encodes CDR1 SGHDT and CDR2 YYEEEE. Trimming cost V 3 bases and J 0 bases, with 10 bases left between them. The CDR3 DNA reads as TGTGCCAGCAGCTACTTATCGGCCTCCTACGAGCAGTACTTC. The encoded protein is CASSYLSASYEQYF.

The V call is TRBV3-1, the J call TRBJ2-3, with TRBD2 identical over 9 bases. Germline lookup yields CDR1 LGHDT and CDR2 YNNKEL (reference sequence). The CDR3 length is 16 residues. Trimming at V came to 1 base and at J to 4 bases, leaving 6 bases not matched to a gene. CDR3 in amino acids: CASSQGGGRAPDTQYF. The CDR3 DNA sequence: TGTGCCAGCAGCCAAGGCGGCGGGAGGGCCCCAGATACGCAGTATTTT.

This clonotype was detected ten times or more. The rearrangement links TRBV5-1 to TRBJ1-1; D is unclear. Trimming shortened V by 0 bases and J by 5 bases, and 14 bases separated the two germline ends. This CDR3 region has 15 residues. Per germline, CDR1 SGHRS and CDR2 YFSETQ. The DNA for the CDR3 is TGCGCCAGCAGCTTGGGCTCGCGGATGGGGACTGAAGCTTTCTTT. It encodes CASSLGSRMGTEAFF.

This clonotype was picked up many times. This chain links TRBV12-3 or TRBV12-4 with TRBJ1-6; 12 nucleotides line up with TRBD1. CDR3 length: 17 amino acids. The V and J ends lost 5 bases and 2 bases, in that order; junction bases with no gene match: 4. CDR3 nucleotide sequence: TGTGCCAGCAGTCCCTGGGACAGGGGGCCCTATAATTCACCCCTCCACTTT. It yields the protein CASSPWDRGPYNSPLHF.

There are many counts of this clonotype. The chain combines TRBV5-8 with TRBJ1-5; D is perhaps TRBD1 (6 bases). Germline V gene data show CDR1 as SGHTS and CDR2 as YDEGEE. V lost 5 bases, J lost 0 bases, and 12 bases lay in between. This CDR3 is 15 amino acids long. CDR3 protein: CASRSDRYSNQPQHF. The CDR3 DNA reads TGTGCCAGCAGATCCGACAGGTATAGCAATCAGCCCCAGCATTTT. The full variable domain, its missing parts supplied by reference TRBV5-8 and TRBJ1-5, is EAGVTQSPTHLIKTRGQQATLRCSPISGHTSVYWYQQALGLGLQFLLWYDEGEERNRGNFPPRFSGRQFPNYSSELNVNALELEDSALYLCASRSDRYSNQPQHFGDGTRLSIL.

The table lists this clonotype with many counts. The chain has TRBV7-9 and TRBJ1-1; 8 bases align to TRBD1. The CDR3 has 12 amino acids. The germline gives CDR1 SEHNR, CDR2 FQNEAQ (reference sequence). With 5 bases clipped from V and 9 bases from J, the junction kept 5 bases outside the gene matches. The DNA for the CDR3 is TGTGCCAGCAGCACCCAGGGGGCGCAAGCTTTCTTT. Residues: CASSTQGAQAFF.

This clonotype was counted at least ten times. CDR3 loop: CASSLALESSPLHF. The CDR3 DNA sequence: TGTGCCAGCAGCTTAGCGCTCGAGTCTTCACCCCTCCACTTT. The chain carries TRBV7-2 and TRBJ1-6; D gene unclear. Germline-derived CDR1 and CDR2 are SGHTA and FQGNSA. V was cut by 0 bases and J by 9 bases, with 9 bases left in between. CDR3 length equals 14 residues.

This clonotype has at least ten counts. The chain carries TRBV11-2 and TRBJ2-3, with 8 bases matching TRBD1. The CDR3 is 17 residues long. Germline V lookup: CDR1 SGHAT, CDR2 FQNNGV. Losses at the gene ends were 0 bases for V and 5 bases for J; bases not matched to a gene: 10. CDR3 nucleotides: TGTGCCAGCAGCTTAGAAGTCGGCAGGGGGCGGAAAGATACGCAGTATTTT. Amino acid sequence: CASSLEVGRGRKDTQYF.

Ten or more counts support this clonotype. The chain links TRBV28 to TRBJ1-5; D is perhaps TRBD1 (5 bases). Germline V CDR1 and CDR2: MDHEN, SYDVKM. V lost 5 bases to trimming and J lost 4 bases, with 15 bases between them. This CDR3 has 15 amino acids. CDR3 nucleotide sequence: TGTGCCAGCAGTCCCTATCTGACAGTTAATCAGCCCCAGCATTTT. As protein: CASSPYLTVNQPQHF.

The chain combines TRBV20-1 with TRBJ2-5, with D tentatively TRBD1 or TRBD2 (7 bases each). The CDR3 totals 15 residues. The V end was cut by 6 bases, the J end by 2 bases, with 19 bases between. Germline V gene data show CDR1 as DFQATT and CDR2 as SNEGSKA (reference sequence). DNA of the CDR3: TGCAGTGCCCCGGGGGGAACAGGGGCGCAAGAGACCCAGTACTTC. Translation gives CSAPGGTGAQETQYF.

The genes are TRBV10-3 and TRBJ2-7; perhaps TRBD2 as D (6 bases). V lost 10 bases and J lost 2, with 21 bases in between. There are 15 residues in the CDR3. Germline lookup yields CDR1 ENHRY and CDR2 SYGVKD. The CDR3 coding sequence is TGTGCCACCCTCGAAGGGAGCGGGCTTACCTACGAGCAGTACTTC. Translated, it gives CATLEGSGLTYEQYF.

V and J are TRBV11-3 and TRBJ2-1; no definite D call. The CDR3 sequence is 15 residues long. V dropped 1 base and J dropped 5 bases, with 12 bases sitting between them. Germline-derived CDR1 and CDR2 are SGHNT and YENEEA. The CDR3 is CASSLGSSVDNEQFF. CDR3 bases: TGTGCCAGCAGCTTAGGTTCCAGTGTCGACAATGAGCAGTTCTTC.

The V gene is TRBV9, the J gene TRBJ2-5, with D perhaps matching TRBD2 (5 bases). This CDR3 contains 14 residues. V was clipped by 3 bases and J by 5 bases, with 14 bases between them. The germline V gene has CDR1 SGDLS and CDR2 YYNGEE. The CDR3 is CASSGWETGETQYF. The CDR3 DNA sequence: TGTGCCAGCAGCGGGTGGGAGACGGGTGAGACCCAGTACTTC. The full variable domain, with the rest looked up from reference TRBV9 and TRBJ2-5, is DSGVTQTPKHLITATGQRVTLRCSPRSGDLSVYWYQQSLDQGLQFLIQYYNGEERAKGNILERFSAQQFPDLHSELNLSSLELGDSALYFCASSGWETGETQYFGPGTRLLVL.

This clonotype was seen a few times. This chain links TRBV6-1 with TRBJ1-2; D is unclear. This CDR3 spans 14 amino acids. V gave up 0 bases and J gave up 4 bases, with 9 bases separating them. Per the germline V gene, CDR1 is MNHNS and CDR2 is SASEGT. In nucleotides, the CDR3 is TGTGCCAGCAGTGAAGCTCCCATCTCCTATGGCTACACCTTC. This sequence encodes CASSEAPISYGYTF.

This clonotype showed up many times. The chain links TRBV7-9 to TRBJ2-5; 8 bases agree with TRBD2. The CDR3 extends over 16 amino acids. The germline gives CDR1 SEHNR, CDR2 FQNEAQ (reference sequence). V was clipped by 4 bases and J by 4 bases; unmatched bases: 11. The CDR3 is CASSSPTSAPRETQYF. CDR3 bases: TGTGCCAGCAGCTCGCCGACTAGCGCTCCCAGAGAGACCCAGTACTTC.

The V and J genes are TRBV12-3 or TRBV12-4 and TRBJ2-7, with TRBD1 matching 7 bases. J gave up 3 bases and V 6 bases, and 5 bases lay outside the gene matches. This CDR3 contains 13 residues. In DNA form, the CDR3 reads TGTGCCAGCAGGAACAGGGGTGGCTACGAGCAGTACTTC. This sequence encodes CASRNRGGYEQYF.